These 16 T cell receptor beta chains share one sample of origin, sequenced in a study of CD8 T cells in Susac syndrome (dated by TCRdb to the late 2010s). The method was the immunoSEQ multiplex PCR assay. RNA was extracted using the RNeasy kit, and roughly 0.5 to 1 microgram was reverse transcribed with random hexamers. Through fastp at Q25 and MiXCR, TCRdb rebuilt clones from the public reads, retaining in-frame beta chains. Rows are combined by CDR3 protein, so each entry shows the most common genes and DNA. Across this sample there are a few hundred thousand distinct CDR3 sequences, with around 85% seen only once. Approximately 0.12% of the sample is taken by the ten largest. Sequencing was carried out using CD8+ T cells from PBMCs. Receptors were obtained from a human donor with multiple sclerosis.

In DNA, the CDR3 is TGTGCCAGCAGCTTAAAGGGACAGGGGGTGACTGGGGCCAACGTCCTGACTTTC. Translating gives CASSLKGQGVTGANVLTF. The chain carries TRBV7-9 and TRBJ2-6; TRBD1 agrees at 11 bases. With 2 bases clipped from V and 2 bases from J, the junction kept 5 bases outside the gene matches. From germline, CDR1 is SEHNR and CDR2 FQNEAQ (reference sequence). The CDR3 is 18 residues long.

This chain connects TRBV28 to TRBJ2-5, with D possibly being TRBD2 (5 bases). CDR1 and CDR2 (germline): MDHEN, SYDVKM. The CDR3 totals 11 residues. V was pared by 8 bases and J by 7 bases, with 11 bases between. CDR3 region: CASARGGTQYF. CDR3 coding DNA: TGTGCCAGCGCACGTGGAGGGACCCAGTACTTC.

The chain couples TRBV29-1 to TRBJ2-3; TRBD2 matches 9 bases. Germline loops: CDR1 SQVTM, CDR2 ANQGSEA. The CDR3 has 15 amino acids. Trimming removed 3 bases from V and 0 bases from J; junction bases left unmatched: 4. This CDR3 reads CSVEIAGESTDTQYF. The CDR3 DNA is TGCAGCGTTGAGATAGCGGGAGAGAGCACAGATACGCAGTATTTT.

This clonotype has only a few counts. The chain couples TRBV7-3 to TRBJ2-7; no definite D call. Trimming took 5 bases from V and 4 from J, leaving 6 bases between them. Germline V lookup: CDR1 SGHTA, CDR2 FQGTGA. The CDR3 is 11 residues long. CDR3 region: CASSQQYEQYF. The CDR3 bases are TGTGCCAGCAGCCAACAGTACGAGCAGTACTTC.

V and J are TRBV5-4 and TRBJ2-5; D is unclear. The CDR3 length is 17 residues. Looked up from germline, CDR1 is SGHNT and CDR2 is YYREEE (reference sequence). V lost 0 bases and J lost 4, with 19 bases in between. CDR3 sequence (DNA): TGTGCCAGCAGCTTGGGCCCCTCCCCCGAGGAGCGAGAGACCCAGTACTTC. Translation gives CASSLGPSPEERETQYF.

CDR3 loop: CSARAPGPNQPQHF. As DNA, the CDR3 is TGCAGTGCTAGAGCCCCGGGGCCCAATCAGCCCCAGCATTTT. J is TRBJ1-5 and V is TRBV20-1; TRBD1 is a possible D gene (5 bases). The CDR3 length is 14 residues. Between the trimmed V and J ends, which lost 1 base and 3 bases, there was a span of 10 bases. The germline CDR1 and CDR2 sequences are DFQATT and SNEGSKA (reference sequence).

The chain is built from TRBV6-6 and TRBJ1-1; no clear D gene. There are 12 residues in the CDR3. Trimming pared 4 bases from V and 3 bases from J, leaving 6 bases between. Germline V CDR1 and CDR2: MNHNY, SVGAGI (reference sequence). DNA for the CDR3: TGTGCCAGCAGTTCCCTTTACACTGAAGCTTTCTTT. Its translation: CASSSLYTEAFF.

This sequence joins TRBV29-1 and TRBJ2-7; possibly TRBD1 for D (6 bases). Deletions cut 6 bases from V and 1 base from J, with 13 bases between. This CDR3 region has 13 residues. Germline V lookup: CDR1 SQVTM, CDR2 ANQGSEA. CDR3 nucleotide sequence: TGCAGCGTAGGAATACAGGGTTCCTACGAGCAGTACTTC. Its protein is CSVGIQGSYEQYF.

The chain carries TRBV27 and TRBJ2-1; D may match TRBD1 or TRBD2 (5 bases each). From germline, CDR1 is MNHEY and CDR2 SMNVEV (reference sequence). With 2 bases removed from V and 5 bases from J, the gap between germline ends came to 13 bases. This CDR3 is built from 15 residues. In DNA form, the CDR3 reads TGTGCCAGCAGTTTAGCGACGGGGCTTAACAATGAGCAGTTCTTC. Amino acid sequence: CASSLATGLNNEQFF.

The genes are TRBV7-8 and TRBJ1-2; D remains ambiguous. This CDR3 spans 17 amino acids. The germline CDR1 and CDR2 sequences are SGHVS and FQNEAQ. V lost 4 bases and J 4 bases, leaving 22 bases between the germline ends. The CDR3 DNA sequence: TGTGCCAGCAGCTCCTGGGTGAGCAATGACGGAGCCTATGGCTACACCTTC. Its protein product is CASSSWVSNDGAYGYTF.

This chain links TRBV24-1 with TRBJ2-1; D is possibly TRBD1 or TRBD2 (6 bases each). CDR1 and CDR2 (germline): KGHDR, SFDVKD. Deletions cut 0 bases from V and 6 bases from J, with 8 bases between. The CDR3 covers 14 residues. CDR3 loop: CATSDLGGGNEQFF. As DNA, the CDR3 is TGTGCCACCAGTGATTTGGGAGGGGGCAATGAGCAGTTCTTC.

This chain joins TRBV6-5 and TRBJ2-2, with 8 bases matching TRBD1. This CDR3 has 15 amino acids. V shed 7 bases and J 6 bases; nucleotides not matched to a gene: 10. Germline loops: CDR1 MNHEY, CDR2 SVGAGI. The CDR3 loop is CASTIGQGLSGELFF. CDR3 DNA: TGTGCCAGCACCATAGGACAGGGTTTATCCGGGGAGCTGTTTTTT.

V and J are TRBV9 and TRBJ1-4; D might be TRBD1 (6 bases). CDR3 length: 15 residues. Germline V lookup: CDR1 SGDLS, CDR2 YYNGEE. V lost 0 bases and J lost 3, with 9 bases in between. Here the CDR3 DNA reads TGTGCCAGCAGCGTAGATCCAGGGGCTAATGAAAAACTGTTTTTT. This translates into CASSVDPGANEKLFF.

The rearrangement links TRBV7-6 to TRBJ2-7; 16 bases are shared with TRBD2. The V segment lost 5 bases and the J segment 5 bases; nucleotides outside the gene matches: 21. The CDR3 contains 21 residues. Per germline, CDR1 SGHVS and CDR2 FNYEAQ. The CDR3 DNA reads as TGTGCCAGCAGCACCTCAAGACAGCCCGGGACTAGCGGGGGGGCTGGAGACGAGCAGTACTTC. It translates to CASSTSRQPGTSGGAGDEQYF. Looking up the rest from reference TRBV7-6 and TRBJ2-7 gives the full variable domain: GAGVSQSPRYKVTKRGQDVALRCDPISGHVSLYWYRQALGQGPEFLTYFNYEAQQDKSGLPNDRFSAERPEGSISTLTIQRTEQRDSAMYRCASSTSRQPGTSGGAGDEQYFGPGTRLTVT.

This sequence joins TRBV7-2 and TRBJ2-7; D is unresolved. The CDR3 loop spans 13 amino acids. Germline-derived CDR1 and CDR2 are SGHTA and FQGNSA. Trimming removed 4 bases from V and 3 bases from J, with 10 bases in between. The CDR3 DNA reads TGTGCCAGCAGCTACCTTGCTTTCTACGAGCAGTACTTC. It specifies CASSYLAFYEQYF.

The chain employs TRBV2 and TRBJ2-1; 8 bases match TRBD2. The CDR3 loop spans 15 amino acids. Germline V gives CDR1 SNHLY, CDR2 FYNNEI. V trimming: 6 bases; J trimming: 7 bases; junction bases outside the gene matches: 11. CDR3 coding DNA: TGTGCCAGCAGCCCACTAGCGGCCATTACTAATGAGCAGTTCTTC. Its translation is CASSPLAAITNEQFF.